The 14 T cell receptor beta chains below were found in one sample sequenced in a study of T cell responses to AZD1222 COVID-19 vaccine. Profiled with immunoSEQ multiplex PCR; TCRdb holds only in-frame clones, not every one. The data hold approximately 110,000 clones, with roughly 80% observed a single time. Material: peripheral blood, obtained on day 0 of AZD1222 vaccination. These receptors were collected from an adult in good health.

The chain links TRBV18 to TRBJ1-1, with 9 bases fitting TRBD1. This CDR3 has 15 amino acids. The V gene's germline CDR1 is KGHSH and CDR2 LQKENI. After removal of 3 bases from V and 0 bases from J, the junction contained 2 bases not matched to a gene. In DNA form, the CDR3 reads TGTGCCAGCTCACCTAGGGACAGGGTGAACACTGAAGCTTTCTTT. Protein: CASSPRDRVNTEAFF.

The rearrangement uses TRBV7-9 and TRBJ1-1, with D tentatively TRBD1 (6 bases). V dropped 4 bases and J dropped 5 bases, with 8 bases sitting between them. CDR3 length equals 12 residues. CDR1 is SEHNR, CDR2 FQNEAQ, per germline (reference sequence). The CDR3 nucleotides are TGTGCCAGCAGCTCTGGACAGACTGAAGCTTTCTTT. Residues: CASSSGQTEAFF.

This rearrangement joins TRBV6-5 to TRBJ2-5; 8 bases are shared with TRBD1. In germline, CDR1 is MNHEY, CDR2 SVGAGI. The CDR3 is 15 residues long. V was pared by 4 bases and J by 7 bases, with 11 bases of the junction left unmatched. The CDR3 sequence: CASSSRTGKYSTQYF. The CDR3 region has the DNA TGTGCCAGCAGTTCAAGGACAGGGAAGTATTCGACCCAGTACTTC.

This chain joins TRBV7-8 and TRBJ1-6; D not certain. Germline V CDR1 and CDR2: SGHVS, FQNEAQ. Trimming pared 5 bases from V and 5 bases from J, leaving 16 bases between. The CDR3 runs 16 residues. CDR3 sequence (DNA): TGTGCCAGCAGCCGAGGGTACATAACGGATAATTCACCCCTCCACTTT. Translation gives CASSRGYITDNSPLHF.

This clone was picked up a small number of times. The DNA of the CDR3 is TGCGCCAGCAGCTTGGCGGGTCTTTCCCGCCGGTTCTTC. It is translated as CASSLAGLSRRFF. This chain joins TRBV5-1 and TRBJ2-1; no reliable D call. The V gene lost 0 bases and the J gene lost 15 bases, with 16 bases spanning the gap. Germline-derived CDR1 and CDR2 are SGHRS and YFSETQ. CDR3 length equals 13 residues.

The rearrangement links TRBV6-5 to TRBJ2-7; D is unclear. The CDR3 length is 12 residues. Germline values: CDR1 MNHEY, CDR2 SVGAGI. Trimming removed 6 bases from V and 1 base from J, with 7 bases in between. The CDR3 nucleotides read TGTGCCAGCAGCGCCGGGTCCTACGAGCAGTACTTC. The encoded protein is CASSAGSYEQYF.

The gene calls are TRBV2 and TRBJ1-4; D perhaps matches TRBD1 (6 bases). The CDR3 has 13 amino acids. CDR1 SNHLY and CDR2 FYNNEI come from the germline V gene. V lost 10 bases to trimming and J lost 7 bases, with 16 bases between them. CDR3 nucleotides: TGTGCCACCCAGTCCGGGGGCGGTGAAAAACTGTTTTTT. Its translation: CATQSGGGEKLFF.

CDR3 in amino acids: CASSFTAPSPSGELFF. In nucleotides, the CDR3 is TGTGCCAGCAGTTTTACGGCGCCATCCCCTTCCGGGGAGCTGTTTTTT. V is TRBV6-5 and J is TRBJ2-2; D is undetermined. V was trimmed by 4 bases and J by 6 bases, leaving 18 bases between them. Germline CDR1 and CDR2: MNHEY and SVGAGI. This CDR3 is 16 amino acids long.

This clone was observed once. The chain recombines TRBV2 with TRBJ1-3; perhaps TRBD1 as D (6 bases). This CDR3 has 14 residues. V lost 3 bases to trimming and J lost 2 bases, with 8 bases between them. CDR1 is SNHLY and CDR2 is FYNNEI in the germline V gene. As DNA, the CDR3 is TGTGCCAGCAGTGACCGGGACACTGGAAACACCATATATTTT. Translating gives CASSDRDTGNTIYF.

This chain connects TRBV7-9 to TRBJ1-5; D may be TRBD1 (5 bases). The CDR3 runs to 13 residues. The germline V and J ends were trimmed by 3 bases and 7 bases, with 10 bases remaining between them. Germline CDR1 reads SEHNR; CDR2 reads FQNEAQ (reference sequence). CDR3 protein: CASSLGGEQPQHF. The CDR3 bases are TGTGCCAGCAGCTTGGGAGGGGAACAGCCCCAGCATTTT.

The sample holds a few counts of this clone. The CDR3 protein is CASSQDDRSSAYTF. The CDR3 DNA reads as TGTGCCAGCAGCCAAGACGACAGGTCCTCTGCCTACACCTTC. The rearrangement joins TRBV3-1 (or the pseudogene TRBV3-2) to TRBJ1-2; a possible D gene is TRBD1 (6 bases). V lost 0 bases and J lost 10, with 15 bases in between. Germline V lookup: CDR1 LGHDT, CDR2 YNNKEL (reference sequence). CDR3 length equals 14 residues.

The CDR3 DNA is TGTGCCAGCAGTTTCGGGGGTACGAATCAGCCCCAGCATTTT. Translating gives CASSFGGTNQPQHF. The chain joins TRBV6-2 or TRBV6-3 to TRBJ1-5; maybe TRBD1 (5 bases). The CDR3 runs to 14 residues. Germline values: CDR1 MNHEY, CDR2 SVGEGT. V lost 4 bases and J lost 4, with 11 bases in between.

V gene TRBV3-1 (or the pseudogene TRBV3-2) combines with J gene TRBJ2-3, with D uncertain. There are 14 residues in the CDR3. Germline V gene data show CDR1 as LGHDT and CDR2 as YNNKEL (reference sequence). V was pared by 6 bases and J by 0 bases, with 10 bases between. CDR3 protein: CASRDRSSTDTQYF. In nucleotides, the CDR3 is TGTGCCAGCAGGGATCGGTCCAGCACAGATACGCAGTATTTT.

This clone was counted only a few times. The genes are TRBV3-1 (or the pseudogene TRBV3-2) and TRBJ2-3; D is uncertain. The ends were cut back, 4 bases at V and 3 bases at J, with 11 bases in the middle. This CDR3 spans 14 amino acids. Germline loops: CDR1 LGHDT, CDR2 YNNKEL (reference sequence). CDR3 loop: CASSPVWSTDTQYF. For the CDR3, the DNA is TGTGCCAGCAGCCCGGTATGGAGTACAGATACGCAGTATTTT.